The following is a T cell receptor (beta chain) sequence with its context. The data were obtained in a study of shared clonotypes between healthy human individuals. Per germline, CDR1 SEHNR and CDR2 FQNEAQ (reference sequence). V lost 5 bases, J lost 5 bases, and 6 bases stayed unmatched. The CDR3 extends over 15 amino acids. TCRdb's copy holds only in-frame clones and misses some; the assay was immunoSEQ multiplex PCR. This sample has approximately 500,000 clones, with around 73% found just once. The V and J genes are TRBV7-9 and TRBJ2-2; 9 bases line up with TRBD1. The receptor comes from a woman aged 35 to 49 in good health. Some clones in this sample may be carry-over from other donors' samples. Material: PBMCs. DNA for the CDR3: TGTGCCAGCAGCCCGACAGGGGGATTGACCGGGGAGCTGTTTTTT. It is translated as CASSPTGGLTGELFF.